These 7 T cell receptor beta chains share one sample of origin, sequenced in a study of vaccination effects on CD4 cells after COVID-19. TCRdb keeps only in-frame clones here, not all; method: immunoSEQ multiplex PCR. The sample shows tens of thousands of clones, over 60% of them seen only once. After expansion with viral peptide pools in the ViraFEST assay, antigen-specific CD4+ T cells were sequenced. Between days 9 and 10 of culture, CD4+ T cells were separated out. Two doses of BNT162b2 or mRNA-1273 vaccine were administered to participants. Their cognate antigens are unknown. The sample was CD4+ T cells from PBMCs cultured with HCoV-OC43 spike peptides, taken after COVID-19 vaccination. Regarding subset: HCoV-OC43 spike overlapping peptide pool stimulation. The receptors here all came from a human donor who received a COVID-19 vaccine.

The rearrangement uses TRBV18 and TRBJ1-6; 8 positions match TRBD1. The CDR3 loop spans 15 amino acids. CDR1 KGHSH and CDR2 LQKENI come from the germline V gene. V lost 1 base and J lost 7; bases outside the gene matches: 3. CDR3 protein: CASSPRGQENSPLHF. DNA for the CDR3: TGTGCCAGCTCACCACGGGGACAGGAGAATTCACCCCTCCACTTT.

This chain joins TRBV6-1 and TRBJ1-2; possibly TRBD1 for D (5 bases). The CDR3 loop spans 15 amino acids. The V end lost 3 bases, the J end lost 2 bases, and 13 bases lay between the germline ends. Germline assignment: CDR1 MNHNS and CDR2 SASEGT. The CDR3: CASSELSGPNYGYTF. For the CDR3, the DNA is TGTGCCAGCAGTGAGCTTTCGGGGCCCAACTATGGCTACACCTTC.

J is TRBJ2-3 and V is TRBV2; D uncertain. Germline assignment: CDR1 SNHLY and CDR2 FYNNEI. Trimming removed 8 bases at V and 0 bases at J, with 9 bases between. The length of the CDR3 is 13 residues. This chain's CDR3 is CASDRASTDTQYF. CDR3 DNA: TGTGCCAGCGATAGGGCGAGCACAGATACGCAGTATTTT. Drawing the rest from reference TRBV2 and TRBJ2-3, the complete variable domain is EPEVTQTPSHQVTQMGQEVILRCVPISNHLYFYWYRQILGQKVEFLVSFYNNEISEKSEIFDDQFSVERPDGSNFTLKIRSTKLEDSAMYFCASDRASTDTQYFGPGTRLTVL.

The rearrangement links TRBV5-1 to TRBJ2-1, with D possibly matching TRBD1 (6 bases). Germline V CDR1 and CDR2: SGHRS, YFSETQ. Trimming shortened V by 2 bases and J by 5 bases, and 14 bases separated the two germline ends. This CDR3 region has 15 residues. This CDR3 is CASSFTGKEDNEQFF. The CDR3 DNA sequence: TGCGCCAGCAGCTTTACAGGGAAAGAAGACAATGAGCAGTTCTTC.

The CDR3 sequence: CASSLGGTSGYEQYF. The CDR3 DNA is TGTGCCAGCAGCTTGGGGGGGACTAGCGGGTACGAGCAGTACTTC. The chain uses TRBV5-6 and TRBJ2-7; 12 nucleotides agree with TRBD2. CDR1 SGHDT and CDR2 YYEEEE come from the germline V gene. CDR3 length equals 15 residues. The junction had 2 bases not matched to a gene; V was cut back by 0 bases and J by 4 bases.

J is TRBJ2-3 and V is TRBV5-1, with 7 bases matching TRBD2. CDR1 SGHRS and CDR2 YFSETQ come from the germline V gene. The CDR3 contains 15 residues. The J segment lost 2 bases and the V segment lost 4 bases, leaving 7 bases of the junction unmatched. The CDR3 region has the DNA TGCGCCAGCAGCATTTCTAGCGGATCCACAGATACGCAGTATTTT. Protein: CASSISSGSTDTQYF.

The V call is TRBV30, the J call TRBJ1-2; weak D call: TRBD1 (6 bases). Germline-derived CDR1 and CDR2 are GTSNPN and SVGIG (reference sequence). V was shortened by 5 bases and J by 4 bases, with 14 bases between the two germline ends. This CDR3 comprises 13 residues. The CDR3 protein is CAWGTSGSYGYTF. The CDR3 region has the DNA TGTGCCTGGGGGACATCCGGGAGCTATGGCTACACCTTC.